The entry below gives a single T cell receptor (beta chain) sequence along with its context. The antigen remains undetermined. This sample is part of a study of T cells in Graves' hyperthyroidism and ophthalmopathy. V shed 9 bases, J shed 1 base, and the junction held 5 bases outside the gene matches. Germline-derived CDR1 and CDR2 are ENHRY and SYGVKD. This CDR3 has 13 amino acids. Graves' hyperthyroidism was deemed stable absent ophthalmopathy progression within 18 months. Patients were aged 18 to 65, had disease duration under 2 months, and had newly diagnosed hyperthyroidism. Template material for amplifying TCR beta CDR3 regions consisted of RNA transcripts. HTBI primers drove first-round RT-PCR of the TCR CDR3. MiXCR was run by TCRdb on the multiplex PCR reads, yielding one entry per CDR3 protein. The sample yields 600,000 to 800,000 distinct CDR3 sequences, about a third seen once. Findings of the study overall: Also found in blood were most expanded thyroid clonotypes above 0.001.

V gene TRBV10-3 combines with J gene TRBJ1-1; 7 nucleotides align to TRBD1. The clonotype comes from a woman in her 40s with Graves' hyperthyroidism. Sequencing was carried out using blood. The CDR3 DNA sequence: TGTGCCATAAAGACAGGGTGGAACACTGAAGCTTTCTTT. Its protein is CAIKTGWNTEAFF.